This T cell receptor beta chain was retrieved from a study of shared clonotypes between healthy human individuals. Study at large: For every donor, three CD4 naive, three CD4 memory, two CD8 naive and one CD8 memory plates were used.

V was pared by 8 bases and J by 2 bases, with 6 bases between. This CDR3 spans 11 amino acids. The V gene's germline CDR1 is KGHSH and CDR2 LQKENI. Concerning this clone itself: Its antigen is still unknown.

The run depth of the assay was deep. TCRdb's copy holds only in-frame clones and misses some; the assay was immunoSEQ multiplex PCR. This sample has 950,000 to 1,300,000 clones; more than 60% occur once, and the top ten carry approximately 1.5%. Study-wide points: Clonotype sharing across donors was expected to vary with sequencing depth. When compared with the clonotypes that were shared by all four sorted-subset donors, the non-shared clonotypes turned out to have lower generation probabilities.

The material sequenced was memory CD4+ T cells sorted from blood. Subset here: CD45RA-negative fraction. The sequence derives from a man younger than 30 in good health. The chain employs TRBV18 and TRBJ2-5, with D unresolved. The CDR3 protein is CASTMQETQYF. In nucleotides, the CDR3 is TGTGCCAGCACGATGCAAGAGACCCAGTACTTC.